Listed here are 18 T cell receptor beta chains from one sample, sequenced in a study of cytotoxic CD8 clonotypes in ibrutinib-treated CLL. Libraries were prepared by immunoSEQ multiplex PCR; TCRdb keeps only in-frame clonotypes and omits some of them. Here the sample spans about 310,000 clones, around four fifths being singletons. The sequencing here drew on PBMCs, taken before ibrutinib treatment. The receptors derive from a human donor with chronic lymphocytic leukemia.

The chain's CDR3 is CASSRARYEQYF. CDR3 DNA: TGTGCCAGCAGTCGTGCGCGGTACGAGCAGTACTTC. The chain uses TRBV2 and TRBJ2-7, with no clear D. Germline CDR1 reads SNHLY; CDR2 reads FYNNEI. V shed 5 bases and J shed 4 bases, with 9 bases lying between them. The CDR3 spans 12 residues. The variable domain in full, completed from reference TRBV2 and TRBJ2-7, reads EPEVTQTPSHQVTQMGQEVILRCVPISNHLYFYWYRQILGQKVEFLVSFYNNEISEKSEIFDDQFSVERPDGSNFTLKIRSTKLEDSAMYFCASSRARYEQYFGPGTRLTVT.

The rearrangement uses TRBV7-9 and TRBJ2-3; possible D gene TRBD2, 6 bases. Germline V gene sequence: CDR1 SEHNR, CDR2 FQNEAQ (reference sequence). Deletions cut 5 bases from V and 2 bases from J, with 11 bases between. The CDR3 spans 14 residues. The CDR3 region is CASSQGLHTDTQYF. The CDR3 DNA sequence: TGTGCCAGCAGCCAGGGACTGCACACAGATACGCAGTATTTT.

Turning to this clone: The same CDR3 is also encoded by other DNA sequences in this sample. The V gene is TRBV2, the J gene TRBJ2-5, with 8 positions matching TRBD1. CDR1 SNHLY and CDR2 FYNNEI come from the germline V gene. CDR3 length: 13 amino acids. V lost 6 bases and J lost 1; bases outside the gene matches: 1. CDR3 sequence reads: CASSGTGQETQYF. The CDR3 DNA is TGTGCCAGCAGCGGGACAGGCCAAGAGACCCAGTACTTC.

The chain recombines TRBV2 with TRBJ2-7; D is perhaps TRBD1 (5 bases). V was trimmed by 8 bases and J by 5 bases, leaving 10 bases between them. This CDR3 contains 11 residues. Germline assignment: CDR1 SNHLY and CDR2 FYNNEI. CDR3 region: CASGPRDEQYF. In nucleotides, the CDR3 is TGTGCCAGCGGACCCAGGGACGAGCAGTACTTC.

The chain links TRBV5-1 to TRBJ1-2; D unresolved. The CDR3 totals 17 residues. V lost 0 bases to trimming and J lost 3 bases, with 18 bases between them. Germline V gene data show CDR1 as SGHRS and CDR2 as YFSETQ. The CDR3 reads CASSLAGPPAGDYGYTF. The CDR3 bases are TGCGCCAGCAGCTTGGCCGGGCCCCCGGCAGGCGACTATGGCTACACCTTC.

The genes are TRBV30 and TRBJ1-5; D not certain. V was cut by 1 base and J by 6 bases, with 16 bases left in between. CDR3 size: 15 residues. The germline gives CDR1 GTSNPN, CDR2 SVGIG (reference sequence). The CDR3 DNA is TGTGCCTGGAGTGGAGATCCAGCCGGAGTTCAGCCCCAGCATTTT. Translated: CAWSGDPAGVQPQHF.

The chain carries TRBV5-1 and TRBJ2-3; 7 bases are a match to TRBD2. V dropped 7 bases and J dropped 4; count of bases not matched to a gene: 3. Germline CDR1 and CDR2: SGHRS and YFSETQ. This CDR3 has 12 amino acids. For the CDR3, the DNA is TGCGCCAGCGGGAGGGCCGCAGATACGCAGTATTTT. Protein: CASGRAADTQYF. Filled out from reference TRBV5-1 and TRBJ2-3, the complete variable domain reads KAGVTQTPRYLIKTRGQQVTLSCSPISGHRSVSWYQQTPGQGLQFLFEYFSETQRNKGNFPGRFSGRQFSNSRSEMNVSTLELGDSALYLCASGRAADTQYFGPGTRLTVL.

The chain links TRBV2 to TRBJ2-2, with 7 bases identical to TRBD2. V shed 6 bases, J shed 0 bases, and the junction held 7 bases outside the gene matches. Germline loops: CDR1 SNHLY, CDR2 FYNNEI. The length of the CDR3 is 16 residues. The CDR3 coding sequence is TGTGCCAGCAGCACTAGCGCCCAAACGAACACCGGGGAGCTGTTTTTT. Protein product: CASSTSAQTNTGELFF.

This chain connects TRBV7-8 to TRBJ1-5; D gene ambiguous. CDR1 is SGHVS, CDR2 FQNEAQ, per germline. This CDR3 region has 16 residues. Trimming left V 1 base short and J 5 bases short, with 15 bases between. DNA of the CDR3: TGTGCCAGCAGCTTAGGCAGGCAAGGACTGGATCAGCCCCAGCATTTT. This sequence encodes CASSLGRQGLDQPQHF. Variable domain in full (rest from reference TRBV7-8 and TRBJ1-5): GAGVSQSPRYKVAKRGQDVALRCDPISGHVSLFWYQQALGQGPEFLTYFQNEAQLDKSGLPSDRFFAERPEGSVSTLKIQRTQQEDSAVYLCASSLGRQGLDQPQHFGDGTRLSIL.

V is TRBV5-1 and J is TRBJ2-2; 9 bases agree with TRBD1. Germline V lookup: CDR1 SGHRS, CDR2 YFSETQ. The J segment lost 4 bases and the V segment lost 4 bases, leaving 11 bases of the junction unmatched. This CDR3 spans 17 amino acids. The CDR3 sequence: CASSVGLGQGPTGELFF. The CDR3 DNA reads TGCGCCAGCAGCGTCGGGTTGGGACAGGGCCCCACCGGGGAGCTGTTTTTT.

In nucleotides, the CDR3 is TGTGCCAGCAGCTTAGGCGGAGGCGGGGGAGAGACCCAGTACTTC. This codes for CASSLGGGGGETQYF. The chain couples TRBV7-2 to TRBJ2-5; 7 bases match TRBD2. In germline, CDR1 is SGHTA, CDR2 FQGNSA. The CDR3 totals 15 residues. V was pared by 1 base and J by 4 bases, with 6 bases of the junction left unmatched.

V and J are TRBV30 and TRBJ2-6; D is undetermined. Trimming stripped 0 bases from V and 2 bases from J, with 2 bases between. The CDR3 contains 13 residues. The V gene's germline CDR1 is GTSNPN and CDR2 SVGIG (reference sequence). DNA for the CDR3: TGTGCCTGGAGTGTAACTGGGGCCAACGTCCTGACTTTC. This sequence encodes CAWSVTGANVLTF.

The rearrangement uses TRBV28 and TRBJ2-3, with 7 positions matching TRBD1. The J segment lost 2 bases and the V segment lost 5 bases, leaving 10 bases of the junction unmatched. The germline V gene has CDR1 MDHEN and CDR2 SYDVKM. CDR3 length equals 16 residues. The CDR3 region is CASSPRGQLITDTQYF. Here the CDR3 DNA reads TGTGCCAGCAGTCCACGGGGACAGCTAATCACAGATACGCAGTATTTT.

The chain links TRBV2 to TRBJ1-2; 7 positions match TRBD1. The germline gives CDR1 SNHLY, CDR2 FYNNEI. The junction had 12 bases not matched to a gene; V was cut back by 1 base and J by 4 bases. This CDR3 is 17 amino acids long. Here the CDR3 reads CASSEEGEGASGYGYTF. The CDR3 DNA reads as TGTGCCAGCAGTGAAGAGGGTGAGGGGGCGTCAGGCTATGGCTACACCTTC.

The rearrangement uses TRBV11-2 and TRBJ2-5; D not resolved. The CDR3 length is 13 residues. Trimming stripped 5 bases from V and 5 bases from J, with 12 bases between. Germline V gives CDR1 SGHAT, CDR2 FQNNGV. The CDR3 region has the DNA TGTGCCAGCAGCCCGTACTCCCCGGAGACCCAGTACTTC. Protein sequence: CASSPYSPETQYF.

V and J are TRBV29-1 and TRBJ1-2, with D possibly matching TRBD1 (5 bases). V gave up 4 bases and J gave up 0 bases, with 12 bases separating them. The CDR3 sequence is 14 residues long. CDR1 is SQVTM and CDR2 is ANQGSEA in the germline V gene. CDR3 nucleotides: TGCAGCGTTGTGGGGACCCCTTCTAACTATGGCTACACCTTC. This encodes CSVVGTPSNYGYTF.

The rearrangement links TRBV5-6 to TRBJ2-7; 9 bases are shared with TRBD1. With 5 bases clipped from V and 3 bases from J, the junction kept 6 bases outside the gene matches. The CDR3 totals 14 residues. From germline, CDR1 is SGHDT and CDR2 YYEEEE. CDR3 sequence: CASRVQGADYEQYF. The CDR3 DNA sequence: TGTGCCAGCAGGGTACAGGGGGCCGACTACGAGCAGTACTTC.

The chain employs TRBV4-1 and TRBJ2-1; D ambiguous. Trimming pared 2 bases from V and 9 bases from J, leaving 14 bases between. This CDR3 region has 14 residues. Germline V gives CDR1 MGHRA, CDR2 YSYEKL. For the CDR3, the DNA is TGCGCCAGCAGCCAAAGAACGGGCAGTCTTGAGCAGTTCTTC. This encodes CASSQRTGSLEQFF.